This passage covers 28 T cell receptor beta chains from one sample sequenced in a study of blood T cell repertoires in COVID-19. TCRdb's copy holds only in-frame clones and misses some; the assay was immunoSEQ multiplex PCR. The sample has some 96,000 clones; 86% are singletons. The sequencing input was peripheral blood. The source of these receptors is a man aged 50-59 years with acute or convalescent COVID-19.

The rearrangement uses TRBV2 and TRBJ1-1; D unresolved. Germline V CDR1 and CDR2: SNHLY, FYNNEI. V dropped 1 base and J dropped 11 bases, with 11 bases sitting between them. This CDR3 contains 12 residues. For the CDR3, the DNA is TGTGCCAGCAGTGAAGATTGGCGAGGGGCTTTCTTT. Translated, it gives CASSEDWRGAFF.

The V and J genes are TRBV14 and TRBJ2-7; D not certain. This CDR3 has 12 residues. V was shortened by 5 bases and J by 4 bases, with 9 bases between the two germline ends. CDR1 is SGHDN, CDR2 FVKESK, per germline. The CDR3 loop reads CASSAQLYEQYF. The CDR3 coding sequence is TGTGCCAGCAGCGCTCAGTTGTACGAGCAGTACTTC.

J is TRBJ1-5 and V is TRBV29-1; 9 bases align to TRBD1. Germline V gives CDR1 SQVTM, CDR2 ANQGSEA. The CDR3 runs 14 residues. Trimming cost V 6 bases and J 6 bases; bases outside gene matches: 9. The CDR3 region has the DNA TGCAGCGTAGAGACAGGGGGAGGCGGTCAGCCCCAGCATTTT. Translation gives CSVETGGGGQPQHF.

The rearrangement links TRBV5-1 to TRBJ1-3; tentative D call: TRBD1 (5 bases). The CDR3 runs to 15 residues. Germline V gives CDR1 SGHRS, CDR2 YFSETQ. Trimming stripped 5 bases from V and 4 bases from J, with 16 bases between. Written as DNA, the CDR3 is TGCGCCAGCAGACAGGACGGATCCTTCGGAAACACCATATATTTT. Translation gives CASRQDGSFGNTIYF.

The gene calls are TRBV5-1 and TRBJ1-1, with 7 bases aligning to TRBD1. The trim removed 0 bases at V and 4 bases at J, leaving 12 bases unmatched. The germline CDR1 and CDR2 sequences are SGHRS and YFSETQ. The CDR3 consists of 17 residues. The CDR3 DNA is TGCGCCAGCAGCTTGGGTTTCGGTGGCAGGGGGGCCACTGAAGCTTTCTTT. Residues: CASSLGFGGRGATEAFF.

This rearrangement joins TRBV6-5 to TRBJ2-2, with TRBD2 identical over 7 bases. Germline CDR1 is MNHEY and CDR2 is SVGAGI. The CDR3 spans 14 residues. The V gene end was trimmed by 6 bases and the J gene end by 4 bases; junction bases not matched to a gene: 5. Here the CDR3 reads CASRTGGSTGELFF. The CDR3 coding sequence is TGTGCCAGCAGAACGGGAGGATCCACCGGGGAGCTGTTTTTT.

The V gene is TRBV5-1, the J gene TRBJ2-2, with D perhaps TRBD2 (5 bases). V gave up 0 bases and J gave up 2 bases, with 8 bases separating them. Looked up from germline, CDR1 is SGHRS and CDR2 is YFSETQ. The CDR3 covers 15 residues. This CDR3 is CASSLVSGNTGELFF. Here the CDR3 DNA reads TGCGCCAGCAGCTTGGTCAGCGGAAACACCGGGGAGCTGTTTTTT.

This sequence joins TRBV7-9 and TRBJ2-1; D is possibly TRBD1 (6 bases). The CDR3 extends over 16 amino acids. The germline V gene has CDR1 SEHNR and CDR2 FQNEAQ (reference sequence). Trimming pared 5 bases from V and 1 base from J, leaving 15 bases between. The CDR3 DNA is TGTGCCAGCAGCAAACAGGGTGAACGGTCCTACAATGAGCAGTTCTTC. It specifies CASSKQGERSYNEQFF.

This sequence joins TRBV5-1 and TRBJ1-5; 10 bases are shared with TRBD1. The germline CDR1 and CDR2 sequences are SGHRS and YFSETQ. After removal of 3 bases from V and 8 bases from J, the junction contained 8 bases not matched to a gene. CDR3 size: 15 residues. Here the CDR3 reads CASSSGQGDVEPQHF. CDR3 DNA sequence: TGCGCCAGCAGCTCCGGACAGGGGGATGTGGAGCCCCAGCATTTT.

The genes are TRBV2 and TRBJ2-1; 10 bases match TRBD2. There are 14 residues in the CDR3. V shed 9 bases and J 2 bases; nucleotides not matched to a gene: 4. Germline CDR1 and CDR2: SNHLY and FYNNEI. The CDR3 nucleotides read TGTGCCAGTTCCCTAGCGGGGGCCTACAATGAGCAGTTCTTC. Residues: CASSLAGAYNEQFF.

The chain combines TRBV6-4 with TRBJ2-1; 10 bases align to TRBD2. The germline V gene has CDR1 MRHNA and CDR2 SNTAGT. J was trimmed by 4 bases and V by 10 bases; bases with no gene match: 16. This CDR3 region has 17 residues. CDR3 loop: CAIRTSGCGVVYNEQFF. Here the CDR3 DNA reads TGTGCCATCCGGACTAGCGGTTGTGGGGTGGTATACAATGAGCAGTTCTTC.

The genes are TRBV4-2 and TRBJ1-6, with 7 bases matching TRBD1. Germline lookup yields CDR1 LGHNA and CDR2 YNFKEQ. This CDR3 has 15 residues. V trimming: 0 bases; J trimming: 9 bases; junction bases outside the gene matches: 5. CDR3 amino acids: CASSQEGGLGSPLHF. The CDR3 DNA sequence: TGTGCCAGCAGCCAAGAAGGGGGCTTGGGTTCACCCCTCCACTTT.

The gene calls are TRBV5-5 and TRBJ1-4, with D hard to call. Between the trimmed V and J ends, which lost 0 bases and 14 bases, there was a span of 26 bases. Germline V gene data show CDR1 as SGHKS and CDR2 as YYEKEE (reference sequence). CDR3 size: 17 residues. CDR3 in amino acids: CASSLVSQSGTSPGLFF. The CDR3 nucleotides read TGTGCCAGCAGCTTGGTCAGCCAGTCCGGTACCTCCCCGGGGCTGTTTTTT.

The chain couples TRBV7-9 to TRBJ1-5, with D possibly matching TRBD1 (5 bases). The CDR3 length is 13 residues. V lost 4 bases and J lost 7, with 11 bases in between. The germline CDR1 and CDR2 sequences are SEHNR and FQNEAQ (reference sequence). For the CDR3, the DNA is TGTGCCAGCAGCTCCGCGGGGGGACAGCCCCAGCATTTT. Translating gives CASSSAGGQPQHF.

This CDR3 is CASSDSVASGLKNIQYF. The CDR3 nucleotides read TGTGCCAGCAGTGATTCAGTGGCTAGCGGGCTCAAAAACATTCAGTACTTC. The chain carries TRBV25-1 and TRBJ2-4; 8 nucleotides align to TRBD2. The CDR3 extends over 17 amino acids. CDR1 and CDR2 (germline): MGHDK, SYGVNS. Losses at the gene ends were 3 bases for V and 3 bases for J; bases not matched to a gene: 10. The full variable domain, completed using reference TRBV25-1 and TRBJ2-4, is EADIYQTPRYLVIGTGKKITLECSQTMGHDKMYWYQQDPGMELHLIHYSYGVNSTEKGDLSSESTVSRIRTEHFPLTLESARPSHTSQYLCASSDSVASGLKNIQYFGAGTRLSVL.

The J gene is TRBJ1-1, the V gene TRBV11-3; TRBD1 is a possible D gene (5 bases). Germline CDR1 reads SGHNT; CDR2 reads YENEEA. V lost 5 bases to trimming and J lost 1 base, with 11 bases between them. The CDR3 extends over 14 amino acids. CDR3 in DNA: TGTGCCAGCAGCCCCCTTGACAGGAACACTGAAGCTTTCTTT. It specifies CASSPLDRNTEAFF.

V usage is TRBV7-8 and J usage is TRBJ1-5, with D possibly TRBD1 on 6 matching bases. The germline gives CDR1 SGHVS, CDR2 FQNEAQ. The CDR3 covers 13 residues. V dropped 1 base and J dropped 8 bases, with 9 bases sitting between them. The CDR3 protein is CASSLETGEPQHF. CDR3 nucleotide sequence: TGTGCCAGCAGCTTAGAGACAGGAGAGCCCCAGCATTTT.

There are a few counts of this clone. This CDR3 is CASSSGLASAQETQYF. The CDR3 DNA reads TGCGCCAGCAGCTCGGGACTAGCGAGTGCTCAAGAGACCCAGTACTTC. This chain connects TRBV5-1 to TRBJ2-5; 10 nucleotides agree with TRBD2. Germline lookup yields CDR1 SGHRS and CDR2 YFSETQ. V trimming: 3 bases; J trimming: 2 bases; junction bases outside the gene matches: 7. There are 16 residues in the CDR3.

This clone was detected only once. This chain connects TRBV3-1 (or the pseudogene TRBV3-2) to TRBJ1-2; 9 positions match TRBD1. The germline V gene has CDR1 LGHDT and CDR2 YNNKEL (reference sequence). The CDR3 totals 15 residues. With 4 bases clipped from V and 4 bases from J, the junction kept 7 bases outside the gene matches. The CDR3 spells CASSPFAGQGYGYTF. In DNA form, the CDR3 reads TGTGCCAGCAGCCCGTTCGCGGGACAGGGCTATGGCTACACCTTC.

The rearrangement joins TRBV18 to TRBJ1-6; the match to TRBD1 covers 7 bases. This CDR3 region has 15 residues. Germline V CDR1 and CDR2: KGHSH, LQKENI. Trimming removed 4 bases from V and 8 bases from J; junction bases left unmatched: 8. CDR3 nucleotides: TGTGCCAGCTCACTTCCGACAGGGCTCCATTCACCCCTCCACTTT. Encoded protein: CASSLPTGLHSPLHF.

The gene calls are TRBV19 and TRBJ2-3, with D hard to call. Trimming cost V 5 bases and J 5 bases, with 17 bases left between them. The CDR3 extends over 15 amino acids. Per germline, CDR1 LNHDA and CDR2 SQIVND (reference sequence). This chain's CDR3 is CASSPTSSKVDTQYF. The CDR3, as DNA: TGTGCCAGTAGTCCGACATCCTCAAAGGTAGATACGCAGTATTTT.

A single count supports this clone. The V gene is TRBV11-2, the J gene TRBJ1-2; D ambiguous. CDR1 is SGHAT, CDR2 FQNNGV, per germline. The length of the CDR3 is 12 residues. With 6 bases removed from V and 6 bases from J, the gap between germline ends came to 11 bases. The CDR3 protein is CASSPSGDGYTF. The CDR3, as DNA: TGTGCCAGCAGTCCCTCCGGGGATGGCTACACCTTC. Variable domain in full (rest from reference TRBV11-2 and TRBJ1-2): EAGVAQSPRYKIIEKRQSVAFWCNPISGHATLYWYQQILGQGPKLLIQFQNNGVVDDSQLPKDRFSAERLKGVDSTLKIQPAKLEDSAVYLCASSPSGDGYTFGSGTRLTVV.

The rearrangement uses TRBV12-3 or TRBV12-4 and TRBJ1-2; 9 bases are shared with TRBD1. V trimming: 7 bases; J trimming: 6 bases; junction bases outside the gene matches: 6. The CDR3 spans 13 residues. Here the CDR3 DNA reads TGTGCCAGCAACGAAGGACAGGGGCATGGCTACACCTTC. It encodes CASNEGQGHGYTF.

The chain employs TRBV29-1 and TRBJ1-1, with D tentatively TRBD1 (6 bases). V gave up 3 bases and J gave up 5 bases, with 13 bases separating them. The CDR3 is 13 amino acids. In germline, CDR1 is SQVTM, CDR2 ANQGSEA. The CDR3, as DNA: TGCAGCGTTGAGGGGGGGCGCGAGACTGAAGCTTTCTTT. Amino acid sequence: CSVEGGRETEAFF.

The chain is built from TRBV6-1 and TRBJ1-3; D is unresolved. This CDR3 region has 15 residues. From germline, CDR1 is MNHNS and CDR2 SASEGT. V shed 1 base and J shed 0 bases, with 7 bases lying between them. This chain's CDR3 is CASSEGGFSGNTIYF. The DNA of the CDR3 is TGTGCCAGCAGTGAAGGAGGGTTCTCTGGAAACACCATATATTTT.

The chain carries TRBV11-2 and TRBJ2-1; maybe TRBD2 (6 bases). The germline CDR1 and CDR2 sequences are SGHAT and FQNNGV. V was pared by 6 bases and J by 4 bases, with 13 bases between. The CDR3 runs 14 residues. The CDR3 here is CASRPAGSYNEQFF. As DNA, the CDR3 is TGTGCCAGCAGACCCGCGGGGTCTTACAATGAGCAGTTCTTC.

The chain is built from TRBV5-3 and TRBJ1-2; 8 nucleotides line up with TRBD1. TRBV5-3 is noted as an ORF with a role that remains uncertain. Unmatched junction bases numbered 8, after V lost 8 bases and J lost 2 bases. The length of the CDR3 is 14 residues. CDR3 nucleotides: TGTGCCAGGGGCCCGGACAGGGCCAACTATGGCTACACCTTC. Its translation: CARGPDRANYGYTF.

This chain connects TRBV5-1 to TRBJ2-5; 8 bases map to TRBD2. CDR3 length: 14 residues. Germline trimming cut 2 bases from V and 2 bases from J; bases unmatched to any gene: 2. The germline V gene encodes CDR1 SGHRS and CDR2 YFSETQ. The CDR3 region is CASSLAGVQETQYF. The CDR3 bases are TGCGCCAGCAGCTTAGCGGGAGTTCAAGAGACCCAGTACTTC.